This entry lists 7 T cell receptor beta chains sequenced from one sample in a study of blood T cell repertoires in COVID-19. Generated by immunoSEQ multiplex PCR, the TCRdb table keeps only in-frame clones and is missing some. The table lists about 100,000 clones, around 81% of them singletons. Sequencing input: peripheral blood. The receptors come from a man aged 45 to 65 with active or convalescent COVID-19.

This chain joins TRBV12-3 or TRBV12-4 and TRBJ1-6; D ambiguous. The CDR3 totals 11 residues. The V end lost 6 bases, the J end lost 8 bases, and 5 bases lay between the germline ends. The CDR3 coding sequence is TGTGCCAGCAGCACTTATTCACCCCTCCACTTT. The encoded protein is CASSTYSPLHF.

The chain combines TRBV5-1 with TRBJ2-1; 12 positions agree with TRBD2. This CDR3 region has 17 residues. Germline assignment: CDR1 SGHRS and CDR2 YFSETQ. The V and J ends lost 4 bases and 2 bases, in that order; junction bases with no gene match: 7. CDR3 bases: TGCGCCAGCAGCGGAGGGGGGACTAGCGGGCCCTACAATGAGCAGTTCTTC. This codes for CASSGGGTSGPYNEQFF.

The J gene is TRBJ2-1, the V gene TRBV7-9; D gene unclear. Germline V gene lookup returns CDR1 SEHNR and CDR2 FQNEAQ (reference sequence). V gave up 3 bases and J gave up 7 bases, with 7 bases separating them. The CDR3 is 12 residues long. The CDR3 is CASSLFANEQFF. The CDR3 DNA sequence: TGTGCCAGCAGCTTGTTTGCGAATGAGCAGTTCTTC.

This chain uses TRBV19 with TRBJ2-1, with 9 bases identical to TRBD2. The CDR3 runs to 16 residues. Germline CDR1 LNHDA, CDR2 SQIVND (reference sequence). Trimming at V came to 7 bases and at J to 8 bases, leaving 15 bases not matched to a gene. CDR3 protein: CASTLSGRRPGDEQFF. The CDR3 nucleotides are TGTGCCAGTACCCTTAGCGGGAGAAGACCTGGCGATGAGCAGTTCTTC.

V gene TRBV19 combines with J gene TRBJ2-2, with 7 bases identical to TRBD2. Unmatched junction bases numbered 10, after V lost 3 bases and J lost 0 bases. Germline loops: CDR1 LNHDA, CDR2 SQIVND (reference sequence). CDR3 size: 18 residues. The CDR3 sequence: CASSIPPGRPANTGELFF. The CDR3 DNA sequence: TGTGCCAGTAGTATCCCCCCCGGGAGGCCGGCGAACACCGGGGAGCTGTTTTTT.

The rearrangement joins TRBV11-3 to TRBJ2-7; TRBD1 might be the D (6 bases). This CDR3 spans 15 amino acids. The germline CDR1 and CDR2 sequences are SGHNT and YENEEA. The V end was cut by 1 base, the J end by 3 bases, with 13 bases between. The DNA for the CDR3 is TGTGCCAGCAGCTTAGTCGGGGACACCTACTACGAGCAGTACTTC. Translated: CASSLVGDTYYEQYF.

The chain is built from TRBV28 and TRBJ1-2, with 7 bases fitting TRBD1. The germline gives CDR1 MDHEN, CDR2 SYDVKM. The CDR3 sequence is 14 residues long. V shed 3 bases and J 4 bases; nucleotides not matched to a gene: 5. The CDR3 DNA reads as TGTGCCAGCAGTTTGGGGGACAGAGGCTATGGCTACACCTTC. Translation gives CASSLGDRGYGYTF.